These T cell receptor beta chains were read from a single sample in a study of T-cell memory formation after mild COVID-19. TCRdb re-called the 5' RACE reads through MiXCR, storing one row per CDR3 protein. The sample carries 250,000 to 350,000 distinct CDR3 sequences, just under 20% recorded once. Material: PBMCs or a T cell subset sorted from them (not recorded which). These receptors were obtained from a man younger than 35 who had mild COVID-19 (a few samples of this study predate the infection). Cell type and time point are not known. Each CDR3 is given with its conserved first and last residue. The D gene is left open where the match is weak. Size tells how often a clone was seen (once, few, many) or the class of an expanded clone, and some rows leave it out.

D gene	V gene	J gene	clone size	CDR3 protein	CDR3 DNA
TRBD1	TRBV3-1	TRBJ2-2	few	CASSQVGTGNTGELFF	TGTGCCAGCAGCCAAGTCGGGACAGGGAACACCGGGGAGCTGTTTTTT
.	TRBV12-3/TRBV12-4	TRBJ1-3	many	CASSLVGRSSGNTIYF	TGTGCCAGCAGTTTAGTAGGGCGCAGCTCTGGAAACACCATATATTTT
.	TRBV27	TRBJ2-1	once	CASSWDGSSYNEQFF	TGTGCCAGCAGTTGGGACGGCAGCTCCTACAATGAGCAGTTCTTC
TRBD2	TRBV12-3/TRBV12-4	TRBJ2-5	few	CASITSGGGETQYF	TGTGCCAGTATAACTAGCGGAGGAGGAGAGACCCAGTACTTC
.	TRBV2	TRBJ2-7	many	CAGRGMSSSYEQYF	TGTGCCGGGCGAGGGATGTCAAGCTCCTACGAGCAGTACTTC
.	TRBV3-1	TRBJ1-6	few	CASSQASNSYNSPLHF	TGTGCCAGCAGCCAAGCATCGAACAGCTATAATTCACCCCTCCACTTT
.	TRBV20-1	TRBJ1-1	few	CSARVPEPNTEAFF	TGCAGTGCTAGAGTTCCGGAACCTAACACTGAAGCTTTCTTT
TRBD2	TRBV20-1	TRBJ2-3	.	CSARGLAGAVTDTQYF	TGCAGTGCTAGAGGGCTAGCGGGGGCTGTCACAGATACGCAGTATTTT
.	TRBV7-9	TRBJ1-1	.	CASGSTLRGTEAFF	TGTGCCAGCGGATCGACGCTCCGGGGCACTGAAGCTTTCTTT
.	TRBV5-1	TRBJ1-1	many	CASSVPGSVTEAFF	TGCGCCAGCAGCGTGCCGGGATCCGTCACTGAAGCTTTCTTT
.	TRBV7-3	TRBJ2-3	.	CASSRSGSTDTQYF	TGTGCCAGCAGCCGCTCGGGCAGCACAGATACGCAGTATTTT
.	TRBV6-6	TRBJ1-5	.	CASSYEGRNQPQHF	TGTGCCAGCAGTTACGAGGGTCGCAATCAGCCCCAGCATTTT
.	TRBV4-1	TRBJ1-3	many	CASSQAGSGNTIYF	TGCGCCAGCAGCCAAGCGGGCTCTGGAAACACCATATATTTT
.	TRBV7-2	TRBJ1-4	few	CASSPRRSAEKLFF	TGTGCCAGCAGCCCCCGCCGGAGTGCCGAAAAACTGTTTTTT
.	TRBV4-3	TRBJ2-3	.	CASSQAPSSDTQYF	TGCGCCAGCAGCCAAGCCCCTAGCTCCGATACGCAGTATTTT
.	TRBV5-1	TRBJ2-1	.	CASSLLTASSYNEQFF	TGCGCCAGCAGCTTATTAACCGCGAGCTCCTACAATGAGCAGTTCTTC
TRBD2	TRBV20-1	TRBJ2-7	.	CSVGTSGGYEQYF	TGCAGTGTCGGGACTAGCGGGGGCTACGAGCAGTACTTC
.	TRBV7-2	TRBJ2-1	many	CASSLTPSGEQFF	TGTGCCAGCAGCTTAACCCCCTCGGGTGAGCAGTTCTTC
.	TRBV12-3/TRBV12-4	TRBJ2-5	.	CASTNLGQLTYF	TGTGCCAGCACTAACCTCGGACAGTTAACTTACTTC
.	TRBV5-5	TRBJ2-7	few	CASSPMTSYEQYF	TGTGCCAGCAGCCCCATGACAAGTTACGAGCAGTACTTC
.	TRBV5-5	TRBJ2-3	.	CASSFRVRSTDTQYF	TGTGCCAGCAGCTTCCGGGTCAGGAGCACAGATACGCAGTATTTT
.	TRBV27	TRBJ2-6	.	CASRLTGSGANVLTF	TGTGCCAGCAGACTAACAGGATCTGGGGCCAACGTCCTGACTTTC
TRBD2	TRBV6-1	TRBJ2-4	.	CASSESWGGDIQYF	TGTGCCAGCAGTGAAAGTTGGGGGGGAGACATTCAGTACTTC
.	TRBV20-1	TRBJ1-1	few	CSASVGFEAFF	TGCAGTGCTAGTGTGGGTTTTGAAGCTTTCTTT
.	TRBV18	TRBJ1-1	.	CASSPRSQRNTEAFF	TGTGCCAGCTCACCAAGGTCACAGCGGAACACTGAAGCTTTCTTT
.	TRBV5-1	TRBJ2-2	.	CASRGPLGTGELFF	TGCGCCAGCAGAGGCCCTCTTGGCACCGGGGAGCTGTTTTTT
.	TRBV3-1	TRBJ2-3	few	CASSQGTRRFGQYF	TGTGCCAGCAGCCAAGGAACTAGACGATTCGGGCAGTATTTT
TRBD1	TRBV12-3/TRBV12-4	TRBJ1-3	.	CASRPGTGPGNTIYF	TGTGCCAGCAGGCCCGGGACAGGCCCCGGAAACACCATATATTTT
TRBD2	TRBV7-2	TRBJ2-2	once	CASSTSGGSYTGELFF	TGTGCCAGCAGCACCAGCGGGGGGAGCTACACCGGGGAGCTGTTTTTT
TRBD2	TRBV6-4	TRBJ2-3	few	CASSDSAGGLDTQYF	TGTGCCAGCAGTGACTCTGCGGGGGGCCTAGATACGCAGTATTTT
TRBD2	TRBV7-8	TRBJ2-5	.	CASSLGGRGLAPETQYF	TGTGCCAGCAGCTTGGGAGGGAGAGGACTAGCGCCGGAGACCCAGTACTTC
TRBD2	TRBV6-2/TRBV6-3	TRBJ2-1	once	CASSYSLAGGRQFF	TGTGCCAGCAGTTACTCGCTAGCGGGGGGGCGACAGTTCTTC
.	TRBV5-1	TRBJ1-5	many	CASSVGTGYGQPQHF	TGCGCCAGCAGCGTCGGAACAGGGTATGGACAGCCCCAGCATTTT
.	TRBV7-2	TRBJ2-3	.	CASSLGPSQDTQYF	TGTGCCAGCAGCCTGGGACCAAGCCAAGATACGCAGTATTTT
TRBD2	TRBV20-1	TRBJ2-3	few	CSASATSGATDTQYF	TGCAGTGCTAGTGCGACTAGCGGGGCCACAGATACGCAGTATTTT
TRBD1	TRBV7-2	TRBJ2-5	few	CASSSTGVRETQYF	TGTGCCAGCAGCTCGACAGGGGTACGGGAGACCCAGTACTTC
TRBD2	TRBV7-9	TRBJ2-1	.	CASSLAATSGGADEQFF	TGTGCCAGCAGCTTAGCGGCGACTAGCGGGGGGGCAGATGAGCAGTTCTTC
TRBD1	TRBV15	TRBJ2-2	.	CATSQGMAGELFF	TGTGCCACTTCACAGGGGATGGCCGGGGAGCTGTTTTTT
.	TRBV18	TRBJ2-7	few	CASSPVTASYEQYF	TGTGCCAGCTCACCAGTGACAGCCTCCTACGAGCAGTACTTC
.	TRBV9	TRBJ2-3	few	CASGGAADTQYF	TGTGCCAGTGGGGGCGCGGCAGATACGCAGTATTTT
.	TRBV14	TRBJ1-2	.	CASSPSVGWTPGYTF	TGTGCCAGCAGCCCTAGTGTCGGGTGGACCCCTGGCTACACCTTC
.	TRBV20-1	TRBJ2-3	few	CSARDLAQRPDTQYF	TGCAGTGCTAGAGATTTGGCTCAGCGGCCAGATACGCAGTATTTT
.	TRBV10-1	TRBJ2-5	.	CASSDSTAQETQYF	TGCGCCAGCAGTGACTCTACAGCCCAAGAGACCCAGTACTTC
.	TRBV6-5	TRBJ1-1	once	CASSYARDWDAFF	TGTGCCAGCAGTTACGCCAGGGATTGGGATGCTTTCTTT
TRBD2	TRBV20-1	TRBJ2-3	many	CSAKSLLAGEADTQYF	TGCAGTGCTAAAAGCCTACTAGCGGGGGAAGCAGATACGCAGTATTTT